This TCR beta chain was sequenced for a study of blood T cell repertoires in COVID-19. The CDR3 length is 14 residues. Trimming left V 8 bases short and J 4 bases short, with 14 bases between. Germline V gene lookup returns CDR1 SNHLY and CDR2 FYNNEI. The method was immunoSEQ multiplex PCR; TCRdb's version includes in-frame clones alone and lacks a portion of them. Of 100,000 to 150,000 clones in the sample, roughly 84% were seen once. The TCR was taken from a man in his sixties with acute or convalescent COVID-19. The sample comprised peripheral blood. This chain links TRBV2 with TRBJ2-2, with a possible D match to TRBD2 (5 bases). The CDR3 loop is CASRYGVATGELFF. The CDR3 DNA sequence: TGTGCCAGCCGATACGGGGTGGCCACCGGGGAGCTGTTTTTT.